What follows describes a single TCR beta chain. Its antigen is as yet unknown. The data were taken from a study of cytomegalovirus exposure and HLA in healthy donors. The PCR was carried out with 60 Vbeta primers and 13 Jbeta primers. Profiled with immunoSEQ multiplex PCR; TCRdb holds only in-frame clones, not every one. The sample has approximately 190,000 clones, 81% seen once. Although they were nominally healthy when sampled, donors likely had unrecorded immune exposures. Study-level findings and limits: Fewer N-insertions (relative to the approximately 670-donor mean) were reportedly seen in an Asian-associated ancestry cluster in a later analysis. Some TCR beta chains (roughly 150 of them) were listed as cytomegalovirus-associated.

Sequences were obtained from PBMCs. The sequence was collected from a man aged 40-49 years in good health and CMV-seropositive.

The CDR3, as DNA: TGTGCCAGCAGCTTAGGCGGGGCATACTACGAGCAGTACTTC. Its protein is CASSLGGAYYEQYF. This sequence joins TRBV5-6 and TRBJ2-7, with D possibly matching TRBD2 (6 bases). This CDR3 has 14 amino acids. Trimming cost V 2 bases and J 3 bases, with 12 bases left between them. The germline CDR1 and CDR2 sequences are SGHDT and YYEEEE.